The 20 T cell receptor beta chains listed next were all sequenced from one sample in a study of CD8 T cells in ankylosing spondylitis. From the 5' RACE reads, TCRdb called clonotypes with MiXCR, one entry per CDR3 protein. The sample lists roughly 160,000 distinct CDR3 sequences, around a tenth occurring once. The sequenced sample was blood, either unsorted or a sorted T cell fraction (not recorded which). All receptors come from a male donor with ankylosing spondylitis or in good health (not recorded which).

Details on this clonotype: Given a much more abundant clone one base away, this may be a read error. The V call is TRBV27, the J call TRBJ1-6; D is uncertain. V gave up 4 bases and J gave up 5 bases, with 12 bases separating them. CDR3 length: 15 residues. CDR1 and CDR2 (germline): MNHEY, SMNVEV (reference sequence). This chain's CDR3 is CASSSFGVDNSPLHF. CDR3 DNA sequence: TGTGCCAGCAGTTCATTTGGGGTCGATAATTCACCCCTCCACTTT.

This clonotype came up many times. This chain joins TRBV5-1 and TRBJ2-5; 7 bases match TRBD1. The V and J ends lost 4 bases and 3 bases, in that order; junction bases with no gene match: 6. Germline CDR1 reads SGHRS; CDR2 reads YFSETQ. The CDR3 runs 14 residues. The CDR3 nucleotides are TGCGCCAGCAGCCCGGGACAGAAAAAAGAGACCCAGTACTTC. Protein sequence: CASSPGQKKETQYF.

This chain connects TRBV20-1 to TRBJ2-3, with a tentative D call TRBD1 (6 bases). CDR1 is DFQATT, CDR2 SNEGSKA, per germline (reference sequence). The CDR3 has 13 residues. V gave up 6 bases and J gave up 2 bases, with 12 bases separating them. This chain's CDR3 is CSALQGITDTQYF. The CDR3 DNA reads as TGCAGTGCCCTCCAGGGGATCACAGATACGCAGTATTTT.

In its sample, this clonotype was seen a few times. The chain joins TRBV5-1 to TRBJ2-3; D tentatively reads TRBD1 or TRBD2 (5 bases each). Trimming removed 4 bases from V and 5 bases from J, with 8 bases in between. The CDR3 loop spans 12 amino acids. Germline CDR1 SGHRS, CDR2 YFSETQ. The CDR3 sequence: CASSLGEDTQYF. The CDR3 DNA sequence: TGCGCCAGCAGCCTGGGGGAAGATACGCAGTATTTT.

There are a few counts of this clonotype. The chain employs TRBV12-3 or TRBV12-4 and TRBJ2-5, with TRBD2 identical over 9 bases. The CDR3 length is 16 residues. The J segment lost 5 bases and the V segment lost 5 bases, leaving 12 bases of the junction unmatched. Written as DNA, the CDR3 is TGTGCCAGCAGTCCAGGGGTGGCGGGAGGGCTGGAGACCCAGTACTTC. This translates into CASSPGVAGGLETQYF.

This clonotype came up many times. V is TRBV5-8 and J is TRBJ2-1; TRBD2 aligns across 7 bases. Germline CDR1 SGHTS, CDR2 YDEGEE. The CDR3 covers 14 residues. J lost 7 bases, V lost 3 bases, and 7 bases had no gene match. The CDR3 nucleotides read TGTGCCAGCAGCTCCACTAGCGTCTGGAATGAGCAGTTCTTC. Its translation: CASSSTSVWNEQFF. The entire variable domain, with the rest obtained from reference TRBV5-8 and TRBJ2-1, is as follows: EAGVTQSPTHLIKTRGQQATLRCSPISGHTSVYWYQQALGLGLQFLLWYDEGEERNRGNFPPRFSGRQFPNYSSELNVNALELEDSALYLCASSSTSVWNEQFFGPGTRLTVL.

A few counts support this clonotype. This chain uses TRBV6-2 or TRBV6-3 with TRBJ2-5, with TRBD1 identical over 7 bases. V dropped 0 bases and J dropped 0; count of bases not matched to a gene: 7. Germline V CDR1 and CDR2: MNHEY, SVGEGT. This CDR3 region has 17 residues. The CDR3 protein is CASSYSLDRVNQETQYF. The DNA of the CDR3 is TGTGCCAGCAGTTACTCCCTCGACAGGGTAAACCAAGAGACCCAGTACTTC.

At least ten counts were recorded for this clonotype. CDR3 protein: CASSFGGQGANTGELFF. The CDR3, as DNA: TGTGCCAGCAGTTTTGGGGGACAGGGAGCAAACACCGGGGAGCTGTTTTTT. The rearrangement joins TRBV9 to TRBJ2-2; TRBD1 matches at 9 bases. Germline V gives CDR1 SGDLS, CDR2 YYNGEE. The CDR3 has 17 residues. With V trimmed by 5 bases and J by 2 bases, 10 bases remained unmatched. Full variable domain (outside the CDR3, taken from reference TRBV9 and TRBJ2-2): DSGVTQTPKHLITATGQRVTLRCSPRSGDLSVYWYQQSLDQGLQFLIQYYNGEERAKGNILERFSAQQFPDLHSELNLSSLELGDSALYFCASSFGGQGANTGELFFGEGSRLTVL.

This clonotype was seen a few times. This chain links TRBV19 with TRBJ1-4; D is undetermined. Germline V CDR1 and CDR2: LNHDA, SQIVND (reference sequence). The CDR3 has 16 amino acids. The V end lost 4 bases, the J end lost 2 bases, and 14 bases lay between the germline ends. This chain's CDR3 is CASSKGWIGTNEKLFF. In nucleotides, the CDR3 is TGTGCCAGTAGTAAGGGCTGGATTGGGACTAATGAAAAACTGTTTTTT.

The V call is TRBV28, the J call TRBJ1-5, with D maybe TRBD1 (6 bases). The germline V gene encodes CDR1 MDHEN and CDR2 SYDVKM. The germline V and J ends were trimmed by 3 bases and 7 bases, with 16 bases remaining between them. The CDR3 has 15 amino acids. CDR3 sequence (DNA): TGTGCCAGCAGTTTGGGACGGACAGAGACACAGCCCCAGCATTTT. Encoded protein: CASSLGRTETQPQHF.

J is TRBJ2-1 and V is TRBV5-4; D perhaps matches TRBD2 (5 bases). Germline values: CDR1 SGHNT, CDR2 YYREEE (reference sequence). The V and J ends lost 1 base and 7 bases respectively, with 15 bases between them. The CDR3 totals 15 residues. DNA for the CDR3: TGTGCCAGCAGCTTGATGAGGGAAATCGGAAATGAGCAGTTCTTC. Translation gives CASSLMREIGNEQFF.

This clonotype was counted between two and nine times. This chain connects TRBV5-1 to TRBJ2-1, with TRBD2 matching over 12 bases. CDR3 length equals 15 residues. The germline gives CDR1 SGHRS, CDR2 YFSETQ. V lost 3 bases to trimming and J lost 10 bases; unmatched junction nucleotides: 8. The CDR3 nucleotides are TGCGCCAGCAGCTGGAGGACTAGCGGGATGAACGAGCAGTTCTTC. Encoded protein: CASSWRTSGMNEQFF.

About this clonotype: An end of the junction does not agree with germline; a read error may underlie this. This chain joins TRBV3-1 and TRBJ2-7; 13 nucleotides align to TRBD2. Germline V gene lookup returns CDR1 LGHDT and CDR2 YNNKEL (reference sequence). This CDR3 has 18 amino acids. CDR3 in amino acids: CACSLPSGLAGRVNEQYF. In nucleotides, the CDR3 is TGTGCCTGCAGTTTGCCCTCGGGACTAGCGGGACGCGTCAACGAGCAGTACTTC.

This clonotype came up a few times. V is TRBV5-5 and J is TRBJ2-7; 7 nucleotides match TRBD1. V lost 2 bases and J lost 2; bases outside the gene matches: 7. The CDR3 covers 15 residues. Germline V gene lookup returns CDR1 SGHKS and CDR2 YYEKEE (reference sequence). The CDR3: CASSFLGTDPYEQYF. The CDR3 region has the DNA TGTGCCAGCAGCTTCCTCGGGACAGACCCCTACGAGCAGTACTTC.

This clonotype was seen ten or more times. The chain is built from TRBV28 and TRBJ1-4; a weak D match, TRBD1 (5 bases). The V and J ends lost 8 bases and 7 bases respectively, with 20 bases between them. The CDR3 extends over 15 amino acids. Per germline, CDR1 MDHEN and CDR2 SYDVKM. The CDR3: CASSTTGHLGEKLFF. The CDR3 DNA reads as TGTGCCAGCTCCACTACCGGACACCTGGGTGAAAAACTGTTTTTT.

This clonotype was detected many times. The chain is built from TRBV18 and TRBJ1-2, with TRBD1 matching 9 bases. The ends lost 3 bases at V and 2 bases at J; junction bases unmatched: 1. The CDR3 runs 14 residues. Germline V lookup: CDR1 KGHSH, CDR2 LQKENI. CDR3 DNA: TGTGCCAGCTCACCCGGGACAGGGAACTATGGCTACACCTTC. Translated: CASSPGTGNYGYTF. Full variable domain (outside the CDR3, taken from reference TRBV18 and TRBJ1-2): NAGVMQNPRHLVRRRGQEARLRCSPMKGHSHVYWYRQLPEEGLKFMVYLQKENIIDESGMPKERFSAEFPKEGPSILRIQQVVRGDSAAYFCASSPGTGNYGYTFGSGTRLTVV.

Details on this clonotype: One base away lies a much larger clone, so this may be a sequencing read error. J is TRBJ2-3 and V is TRBV2; D call uncertain. The germline CDR1 and CDR2 sequences are SNHLY and FYNNEI. This CDR3 has 12 residues. As DNA, the CDR3 is TGTGCCAACAGTGAACTCACAGATACGCAGTATTTT. Translated: CANSELTDTQYF.

The sample holds many counts of this clonotype. The V call is TRBV6-5, the J call TRBJ1-1, with TRBD1 identical over 7 bases. Per germline, CDR1 MNHEY and CDR2 SVGAGI. The junction had 16 bases not matched to a gene; V was cut back by 6 bases and J by 0 bases. This CDR3 has 18 residues. The CDR3 nucleotides read TGTGCCAGCAGGTTACGTTCGGGACAGTCTCCAATGAACACTGAAGCTTTCTTT. This gives the protein CASRLRSGQSPMNTEAFF.

The chain recombines TRBV20-1 with TRBJ2-5; TRBD1 might be the D (8 bases). V was shortened by 3 bases and J by 4 bases, with 15 bases between the two germline ends. Germline V gene data show CDR1 as DFQATT and CDR2 as SNEGSKA (reference sequence). This CDR3 has 14 amino acids. CDR3 in amino acids: CSARDYRGGETQYF. DNA of the CDR3: TGCAGTGCTAGGGATTACAGGGGGGGAGAGACCCAGTACTTC.

This clonotype was observed at least ten times. V and J are TRBV9 and TRBJ1-3; D uncertain. Germline CDR1 reads SGDLS; CDR2 reads YYNGEE. Between the trimmed V and J ends, which lost 3 bases and 0 bases, there was a span of 13 bases. There are 16 residues in the CDR3. The CDR3 DNA is TGTGCCAGCAGCGGCTCCAAACTGGTCTCTGGAAACACCATATATTTT. Protein sequence: CASSGSKLVSGNTIYF.